This is a list of T cell receptor beta chains from one sample in a study of shared clonotypes between healthy human individuals. Profiled with immunoSEQ multiplex PCR; TCRdb holds only in-frame clones, not every one. The table has hundreds of thousands of clones, about three quarters seen once; the top ten hold roughly 1.8%. Sequencing was carried out using memory CD4+ T cells sorted from blood. The receptors were sampled from a woman aged 25 to 39 in good health. CDR3s include the opening cysteine and the closing phenylalanine or tryptophan. The D gene is left open where the match is weak. Clone size is shown for a subset of rows, as once, few, many or a class of expanded clone.

clone_size	j_call	v_call	d_call	cdr3_nt	cdr3_aa
NA	TRBJ2-5	TRBV27	NA	TGTGCCAGCTCCCAGGGGAGGACCCAGTACTTC	CASSQGRTQYF
once	TRBJ1-2	TRBV5-1	TRBD1	TGCGCCAGCAGCTTGTCCGGGACAGGAAACTATGGCTACACCTTC	CASSLSGTGNYGYTF
NA	TRBJ1-2	TRBV19	TRBD1	TGTGCCAGTAGTAAAGGACAGGGCTATGGCTACACCTTC	CASSKGQGYGYTF
NA	TRBJ1-5	TRBV19	NA	TGTGCCAGTAGTCGTGAATCCTGGGGGAATCAGCCCCAGCATTTT	CASSRESWGNQPQHF
NA	TRBJ2-5	TRBV29-1	NA	TGCAGCGTAAGGGACAATCAAGAGACCCAGTACTTC	CSVRDNQETQYF
NA	TRBJ1-5	TRBV11-3	NA	TGTGCCAGCAGCCGTCCTAACCCCCGTTATAGCAATCAGCCCCAGCATTTT	CASSRPNPRYSNQPQHF
once	TRBJ2-7	TRBV28	NA	TGTGCCAGCAGCCCCCCGGGACGCCTGACCGGGCAGTACTTC	CASSPPGRLTGQYF
NA	TRBJ2-7	TRBV30	NA	TGTGCCTGGAGTCCGGGGGCGGCTGCCTACGAGCAGTACTTC	CAWSPGAAAYEQYF
NA	TRBJ1-1	TRBV5-1	TRBD1	TGCGCCAGCAGCCCTGGGACAGGGGAGAACACTGAAGCTTTCTTT	CASSPGTGENTEAFF
few	TRBJ2-7	TRBV11-2	NA	TGTGCCAGCAGCTTACCAGGGGTCCACGAGCAGTACTTC	CASSLPGVHEQYF
once	TRBJ1-1	TRBV30	NA	TGTGCCTTCAAACGTGTAAGGAACACTGAAGCTTTCTTT	CAFKRVRNTEAFF
once	TRBJ1-5	TRBV2	NA	TGTGCCAGCAGTGAAAGGGGGACGTATATGGAGCCCCAGCATTTT	CASSERGTYMEPQHF
NA	TRBJ2-5	TRBV18	NA	TGTGCCAGCTCACCATTGGGGGAGGAAGAGACCCAGTACTTC	CASSPLGEEETQYF
NA	TRBJ2-7	TRBV28	NA	TGTGCCAGCGGGTCTTGGTCCGAGCAGTACTTC	CASGSWSEQYF
NA	TRBJ2-2	TRBV7-9	NA	TGTGCCAGCAGCAAAATCGCAGGGTCCACCGGGGAGCTGTTTTTT	CASSKIAGSTGELFF
NA	TRBJ2-7	TRBV7-3	NA	TGTGCCAGCAGCTTAAGTGGGGGACTTCCCTACGAGCAGTACTTC	CASSLSGGLPYEQYF
NA	TRBJ2-2	TRBV5-6	TRBD2	TGTGCCAGCAGCCTCGTGGCGGGAGTAACCGGGGAGCTGTTTTTT	CASSLVAGVTGELFF